This T cell receptor (beta chain) was documented in a study of shared clonotypes between healthy human individuals. V shed 1 base and J shed 2 bases, with 14 bases lying between them. Germline CDR1 is LGHNA and CDR2 is YNFKEQ. The CDR3 has 17 amino acids. Some clones are missing from TCRdb's copy, which holds only in-frame ones; the method was immunoSEQ multiplex PCR. The sample consists of about 2.4 million clones, roughly 93% of them appearing once. Sequencing input: naive CD4+ T cells from PBMCs. Subset defined: CD45RA+ positively selected. The sequence was collected from a man in his late teens or twenties in good health. Some clones in this sample may be carry-over from other donors' samples. The chain links TRBV4-2 to TRBJ2-2; maybe TRBD2 (5 bases). The chain's CDR3 is CASSQAPSGINTGELFF. The DNA for the CDR3 is TGTGCCAGCAGCCAAGCGCCATCCGGGATCAACACCGGGGAGCTGTTTTTT.